The 32 T cell receptor beta chains below come from one sample, sequenced in a study of blood T cell repertoires in COVID-19 (dated by TCRdb to between 2020 and 2021). The library was generated by the immunoSEQ multiplex PCR assay. Held by TCRdb, this immuneACCESS table contains in-frame sequences only and omits some clones. Under half of the omission traces to an unresolved V gene where checked; the cause of the rest is unknown. In this sample the table shows approximately 170,000 clones, around 89% of which occur a single time. Approximately 2% of the sample is held by the ten biggest clonotypes. The sample taken for sequencing was peripheral blood. These receptors all come from a young man who had recovered from COVID-19.

V and J are TRBV19 and TRBJ2-1, with 7 positions matching TRBD2. The V and J ends lost 4 bases and 1 base, in that order; junction bases with no gene match: 4. The CDR3 has 15 amino acids. CDR1 is LNHDA, CDR2 SQIVND, per germline (reference sequence). The CDR3 nucleotides read TGTGCCAGTAGTAGGGCGGGAGAATCCTACAATGAGCAGTTCTTC. It is translated as CASSRAGESYNEQFF.

This clone was recorded once. The gene calls are TRBV19 and TRBJ2-2; 8 nucleotides match TRBD2. This CDR3 is 16 amino acids long. J gave up 6 bases and V 3 bases, and 9 bases lay outside the gene matches. Germline assignment: CDR1 LNHDA and CDR2 SQIVND (reference sequence). The CDR3 spells CASSIGREREPGELFF. DNA of the CDR3: TGTGCCAGTAGTATTGGCCGCGAGCGGGAGCCCGGGGAGCTGTTTTTT.

The chain recombines TRBV5-4 with TRBJ1-2; possible D gene TRBD1, 5 bases. The CDR3 is 14 amino acids. Trimming shortened V by 2 bases and J by 2 bases, and 10 bases separated the two germline ends. The germline CDR1 and CDR2 sequences are SGHNT and YYREEE (reference sequence). DNA for the CDR3: TGTGCCAGCAGCTTCCAGGGTTCAAACTATGGCTACACCTTC. This gives the protein CASSFQGSNYGYTF.

This rearrangement joins TRBV7-2 to TRBJ1-5; 11 nucleotides match TRBD1. Trimming removed 4 bases from V and 7 bases from J; junction bases left unmatched: 12. There are 17 residues in the CDR3. CDR1 is SGHTA and CDR2 is FQGNSA in the germline V gene. The DNA of the CDR3 is TGTGCCAGCAGCTCGTTTTACTGGACAGGGGGCGACCAGCCCCAGCATTTT. It translates to CASSSFYWTGGDQPQHF. The complete variable domain, with remaining parts taken from reference TRBV7-2 and TRBJ1-5, reads GAGVSQSPSNKVTEKGKDVELRCDPISGHTALYWYRQSLGQGLEFLIYFQGNSAPDKSGLPSDRFSAERTGGSVSTLTIQRTQQEDSAVYLCASSSFYWTGGDQPQHFGDGTRLSIL.

The chain has TRBV5-5 and TRBJ2-7; maybe TRBD1 (5 bases). Per the germline V gene, CDR1 is SGHKS and CDR2 is YYEKEE (reference sequence). The CDR3 contains 15 residues. Trimming took 0 bases from V and 0 from J, leaving 10 bases between them. The CDR3 sequence is CASSLAGPRSYEQYF. As DNA, the CDR3 is TGTGCCAGCAGCTTGGCAGGGCCTCGCTCCTACGAGCAGTACTTC.

The rearrangement uses TRBV19 and TRBJ2-7; the match to TRBD1 covers 8 bases. CDR1 and CDR2 (germline): LNHDA, SQIVND (reference sequence). V shed 6 bases and J 6 bases; nucleotides not matched to a gene: 7. The CDR3 is 13 amino acids. CDR3 sequence: CASSPGQVGEQYF. In nucleotides, the CDR3 is TGTGCCAGTAGCCCGGGACAGGTAGGCGAGCAGTACTTC.

CDR3 in DNA: TGTGCCAGTAGTATTCCAAGACGGGGCTCTGGGGCCAACGTCCTGACTTTC. It codes for CASSIPRRGSGANVLTF. The V gene is TRBV19, the J gene TRBJ2-6; TRBD2 might be the D (5 bases). This CDR3 contains 17 residues. Trimming removed 3 bases from V and 0 bases from J, with 12 bases in between. Germline V gives CDR1 LNHDA, CDR2 SQIVND (reference sequence).

The chain is built from TRBV15 and TRBJ2-6; possibly TRBD2 for D (5 bases). CDR1 and CDR2 from the germline V gene are LNHNV and YYDKDF (reference sequence). V lost 1 base to trimming and J lost 2 bases, with 9 bases between them. The CDR3 sequence is 16 residues long. CDR3 nucleotides: TGTGCCACCAGCAGAGGTGAGGGTGCTGGGGCCAACGTCCTGACTTTC. Translation gives CATSRGEGAGANVLTF.

This rearrangement joins TRBV7-2 to TRBJ1-4; D is unclear. Germline CDR1 reads SGHTA; CDR2 reads FQGNSA. There are 14 residues in the CDR3. Deletions cut 5 bases from V and 4 bases from J, with 11 bases between. This CDR3 is CASSAQNFNEKLFF. The CDR3 DNA is TGTGCCAGCAGCGCACAGAATTTTAATGAAAAACTGTTTTTT.

This rearrangement joins TRBV4-1 to TRBJ2-2; D ambiguous. There are 16 residues in the CDR3. The germline V gene has CDR1 MGHRA and CDR2 YSYEKL. Trimming took 3 bases from V and 2 from J, leaving 13 bases between them. The CDR3 is CASSHHVSQNTGELFF. The DNA for the CDR3 is TGCGCCAGCAGCCATCACGTGAGTCAAAACACCGGGGAGCTGTTTTTT.

This rearrangement joins TRBV9 to TRBJ1-1; D is unresolved. The CDR3 is made up of 15 amino acids. Germline V gives CDR1 SGDLS, CDR2 YYNGEE. V was pared by 4 bases and J by 1 base, with 14 bases between. The CDR3 sequence is CASSLHREGNTEAFF. CDR3 nucleotide sequence: TGTGCCAGCAGCCTCCACAGAGAAGGGAACACTGAAGCTTTCTTT.

DNA for the CDR3: TGTGCCAGCAGTTTATGGGACAGGAACACTGAAGCTTTCTTT. It yields the protein CASSLWDRNTEAFF. The V and J genes are TRBV28 and TRBJ1-1; a possible D gene is TRBD1 (6 bases). V lost 0 bases and J lost 1, with 6 bases in between. The CDR3 runs to 14 residues. Germline assignment: CDR1 MDHEN and CDR2 SYDVKM.

V is TRBV24-1 and J is TRBJ2-5; D possibly corresponds to TRBD2 (7 bases). V lost 3 bases and J 4 bases, leaving 11 bases between the germline ends. The CDR3 has 14 amino acids. Germline V CDR1 and CDR2: KGHDR, SFDVKD. DNA of the CDR3: TGTGCCACCAGTGATAGGGGAGGGGGAGAGACCCAGTACTTC. It translates to CATSDRGGGETQYF.

The chain carries TRBV5-4 and TRBJ1-4; possible D gene TRBD1, 6 bases. Germline V lookup: CDR1 SGHNT, CDR2 YYREEE (reference sequence). There are 15 residues in the CDR3. Trimming cost V 4 bases and J 7 bases, with 17 bases left between them. The CDR3 reads CASSTDSLTGEKLFF. The CDR3 bases are TGTGCCAGCAGCACGGACAGTCTTACAGGTGAAAAACTGTTTTTT.

This chain joins TRBV11-2 and TRBJ1-5; 7 bases line up with TRBD1. The CDR3 sequence is 15 residues long. With 5 bases clipped from V and 0 bases from J, the junction kept 4 bases outside the gene matches. Per the germline V gene, CDR1 is SGHAT and CDR2 is FQNNGV. CDR3 DNA: TGTGCCAGCAGCCTGACAGGGTATAGCAATCAGCCCCAGCATTTT. It translates to CASSLTGYSNQPQHF.

The genes are TRBV28 and TRBJ1-5, with 7 bases lining up with TRBD1. This CDR3 region has 17 residues. The trim removed 10 bases at V and 0 bases at J, leaving 15 bases unmatched. Germline V lookup: CDR1 MDHEN, CDR2 SYDVKM. The CDR3 loop reads CATRLFEGAPSNQPQHF. The CDR3 bases are TGTGCCACTAGGCTTTTTGAGGGGGCACCTAGCAATCAGCCCCAGCATTTT.

This sequence joins TRBV3-1 (or the pseudogene TRBV3-2) and TRBJ2-7, with 13 bases identical to TRBD2. Trimming removed 3 bases from V and 3 bases from J; junction bases left unmatched: 2. CDR1 is LGHDT and CDR2 is YNNKEL in the germline V gene (reference sequence). The CDR3 sequence is 15 residues long. CDR3 sequence (DNA): TGTGCCAGCAGCCAGGGACTAGCGGGACACTACGAGCAGTACTTC. Amino acid sequence: CASSQGLAGHYEQYF.

The V call is TRBV5-1, the J call TRBJ2-7; TRBD2 is a possible D gene (6 bases). The CDR3 has 15 amino acids. The germline gives CDR1 SGHRS, CDR2 YFSETQ. V lost 4 bases and J 0 bases, leaving 14 bases between the germline ends. The CDR3 here is CASSLEGGNSYEQYF. The DNA for the CDR3 is TGCGCCAGCAGCCTGGAGGGCGGGAACTCCTACGAGCAGTACTTC.

J is TRBJ2-3 and V is TRBV10-3, with TRBD2 identical over 12 bases. The CDR3 has 16 amino acids. The trim removed 4 bases at V and 3 bases at J, leaving 5 bases unmatched. Germline CDR1 ENHRY, CDR2 SYGVKD. This chain's CDR3 is CAISGGTSGSTDTQYF. DNA of the CDR3: TGTGCCATCAGTGGGGGGACTAGCGGGTCTACAGATACGCAGTATTTT.

The V call is TRBV6-5, the J call TRBJ2-7, with D maybe TRBD2 (6 bases). The V and J ends lost 6 bases and 0 bases respectively, with 15 bases between them. The CDR3 covers 15 residues. CDR1 MNHEY and CDR2 SVGAGI come from the germline V gene. The DNA for the CDR3 is TGTGCCAGCAGCCGTTCGGGGGACGGCTCCTACGAGCAGTACTTC. It yields the protein CASSRSGDGSYEQYF.

This clone was counted a single time. The chain carries TRBV5-6 and TRBJ2-5, with D possibly matching TRBD2 (6 bases). Germline CDR1 and CDR2: SGHDT and YYEEEE. The CDR3 runs to 16 residues. Trimming pared 4 bases from V and 1 base from J, leaving 17 bases between. CDR3 nucleotide sequence: TGTGCCAGCAGCCCGGTCGGAGGGCGATCCCAAGAGACCCAGTACTTC. This codes for CASSPVGGRSQETQYF.

The chain is built from TRBV28 and TRBJ2-7; tentative D call: TRBD1 (5 bases). Per the germline V gene, CDR1 is MDHEN and CDR2 is SYDVKM. V was cut by 4 bases and J by 2 bases, with 9 bases left in between. The CDR3 spans 13 residues. The CDR3 sequence is CASSSQVPYEQYF. CDR3 sequence (DNA): TGTGCCAGCAGTTCACAGGTCCCCTACGAGCAGTACTTC.

This rearrangement joins TRBV5-6 to TRBJ2-1, with 10 bases aligning to TRBD2. Per germline, CDR1 SGHDT and CDR2 YYEEEE. Trimming took 4 bases from V and 4 from J; bases not matched to a gene: 5. CDR3 length equals 15 residues. The CDR3 loop is CASSRSGRGYNEQFF. As DNA, the CDR3 is TGTGCCAGCAGCCGGAGCGGGAGGGGGTACAATGAGCAGTTCTTC.

The chain is built from TRBV2 and TRBJ2-7; D possibly corresponds to TRBD2 (6 bases). Germline V gene lookup returns CDR1 SNHLY and CDR2 FYNNEI. The CDR3 runs 13 residues. V was clipped by 6 bases and J by 4 bases, with 13 bases between them. This chain's CDR3 is CASSIADLYEQYF. DNA of the CDR3: TGTGCCAGCAGCATAGCGGACCTTTACGAGCAGTACTTC.

This chain uses TRBV15 with TRBJ1-2; 7 bases line up with TRBD1. Germline V CDR1 and CDR2: LNHNV, YYDKDF (reference sequence). The J segment lost 7 bases and the V segment lost 1 base, leaving 9 bases of the junction unmatched. The CDR3 runs 15 residues. This CDR3 is CATSRAETGVGGYTF. The DNA of the CDR3 is TGTGCCACCAGCAGAGCCGAAACAGGGGTCGGTGGCTACACCTTC.

The chain has TRBV19 and TRBJ2-3, with 9 bases aligning to TRBD2. J gave up 2 bases and V 5 bases, and 14 bases lay outside the gene matches. CDR3 length equals 18 residues. From germline, CDR1 is LNHDA and CDR2 SQIVND (reference sequence). DNA for the CDR3: TGTGCCAGTAGTGCCACCCCACTACTAGCGGGCTACACAGATACGCAGTATTTT. Translating gives CASSATPLLAGYTDTQYF.

The chain links TRBV9 to TRBJ2-1, with D maybe TRBD2 (6 bases). In germline, CDR1 is SGDLS, CDR2 YYNGEE. Between the trimmed V and J ends, which lost 0 bases and 3 bases, there was a span of 7 bases. This CDR3 has 14 residues. The CDR3 DNA reads TGTGCCAGCAGCGTAGAGGGAGGCTACAATGAGCAGTTCTTC. This sequence encodes CASSVEGGYNEQFF.

This chain connects TRBV6-5 to TRBJ1-2, with 9 bases that match TRBD1. This CDR3 has 13 residues. Trimming at V came to 6 bases and at J to 8 bases, leaving 7 bases not matched to a gene. Germline assignment: CDR1 MNHEY and CDR2 SVGAGI. The chain's CDR3 is CASRIQGAGGYTF. The CDR3 nucleotides read TGTGCCAGCAGGATACAGGGGGCTGGAGGCTACACCTTC.

V and J are TRBV7-9 and TRBJ1-6, with no clear D. The germline V gene encodes CDR1 SEHNR and CDR2 FQNEAQ (reference sequence). The CDR3 totals 14 residues. Trimming removed 4 bases from V and 9 bases from J, with 13 bases in between. For the CDR3, the DNA is TGTGCCAGCAGCTGGAGGGAGGTAACTTCACCCCTCCACTTT. Residues: CASSWREVTSPLHF.

This clone came up a few times. This chain connects TRBV5-4 to TRBJ1-2; possibly TRBD1 for D (6 bases). Trimming removed 4 bases from V and 4 bases from J, with 11 bases in between. CDR3 size: 13 residues. CDR1 is SGHNT, CDR2 YYREEE, per germline (reference sequence). The CDR3 coding sequence is TGTGCCAGCAGCATGACAGGTTCCTATGGCTACACCTTC. It translates to CASSMTGSYGYTF.

This chain uses TRBV14 with TRBJ2-5, with D tentatively TRBD2 (6 bases). The V end lost 4 bases, the J end lost 5 bases, and 11 bases lay between the germline ends. CDR3 length: 13 residues. The germline gives CDR1 SGHDN, CDR2 FVKESK. The CDR3 is CASSPRGMETQYF. As DNA, the CDR3 is TGTGCCAGCAGCCCCCGGGGGATGGAGACCCAGTACTTC.

The chain joins TRBV27 to TRBJ2-1, with a possible D match to TRBD1 (7 bases). V was shortened by 8 bases and J by 0 bases, with 14 bases between the two germline ends. The CDR3 is 15 amino acids. CDR1 and CDR2 (germline): MNHEY, SMNVEV (reference sequence). In DNA form, the CDR3 reads TGTGCCAGCCATTCCAGGGGGGACTCCTACAATGAGCAGTTCTTC. Its translation is CASHSRGDSYNEQFF.